The entry below describes one TCR beta chain. The entry originates in a study of blood T cell repertoires in COVID-19. Study details: The origin of the acute and convalescent COVID-19 samples was the United States, Italy and Spain.

This CDR3 contains 14 residues. Germline assignment: CDR1 ENHRY and CDR2 SYGVKD. V lost 3 bases and J lost 8, with 13 bases in between. In Seattle, patients joined the study during active infection and were tracked longitudinally. Authors' processing steps: Nucleated cell counts were estimated from reference gene primer amplification. Assay used: immunoSEQ multiplex PCR; TCRdb lists only in-frame clones, some missing. The V and J calls and clone size are taken from that table; D and trimming were inferred from the DNA. The sample contains about 210,000 clones, 85% of which appear only once. The rearrangement uses TRBV10-3 and TRBJ1-4; weak D call: TRBD1 (6 bases). This TCR was recovered from a man aged 55 to 69 with COVID-19, enrolled during active disease. What was sequenced was peripheral blood. CDR3 coding DNA: TGTGCCATCAGTGATACCAGGGGTAGAGAAAAACTGTTTTTT. This translates into CAISDTRGREKLFF.